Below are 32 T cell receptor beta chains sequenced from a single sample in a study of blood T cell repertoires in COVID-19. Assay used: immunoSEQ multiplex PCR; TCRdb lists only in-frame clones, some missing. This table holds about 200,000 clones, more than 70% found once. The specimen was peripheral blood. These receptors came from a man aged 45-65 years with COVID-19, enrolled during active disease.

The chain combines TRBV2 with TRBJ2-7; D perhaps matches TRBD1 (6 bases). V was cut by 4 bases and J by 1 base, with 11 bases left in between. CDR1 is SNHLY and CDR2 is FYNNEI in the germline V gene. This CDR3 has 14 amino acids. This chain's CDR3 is CASSGAGQSYEQYF. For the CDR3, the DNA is TGTGCCAGCAGTGGGGCAGGACAGTCCTACGAGCAGTACTTC.

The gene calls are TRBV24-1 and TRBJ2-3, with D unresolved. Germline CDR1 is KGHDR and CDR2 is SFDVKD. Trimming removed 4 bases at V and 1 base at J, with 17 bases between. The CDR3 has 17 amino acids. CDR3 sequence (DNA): TGTGCCACCAGTGAGAAAGGATTCACGGGTGGCACAGATACGCAGTATTTT. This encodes CATSEKGFTGGTDTQYF.

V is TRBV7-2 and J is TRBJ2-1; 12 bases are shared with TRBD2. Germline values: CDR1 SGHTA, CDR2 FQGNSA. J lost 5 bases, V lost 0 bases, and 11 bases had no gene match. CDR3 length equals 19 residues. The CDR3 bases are TGTGCCAGCAGCTTAGCGGGGTTCGGACTAGCGGGAACGAACAATGAGCAGTTCTTC. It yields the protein CASSLAGFGLAGTNNEQFF.

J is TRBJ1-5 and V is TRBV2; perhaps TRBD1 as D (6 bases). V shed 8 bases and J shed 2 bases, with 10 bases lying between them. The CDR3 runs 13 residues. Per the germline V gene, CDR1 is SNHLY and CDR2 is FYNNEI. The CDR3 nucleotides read TGTGCCAGCGAGGGGGTGGGCAATCAGCCCCAGCATTTT. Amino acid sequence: CASEGVGNQPQHF.

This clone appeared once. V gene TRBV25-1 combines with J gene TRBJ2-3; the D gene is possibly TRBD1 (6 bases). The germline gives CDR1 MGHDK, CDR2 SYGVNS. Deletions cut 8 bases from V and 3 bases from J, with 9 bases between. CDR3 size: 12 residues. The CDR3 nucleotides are TGTGCCAGCCAAACAGGGACAGATACGCAGTATTTT. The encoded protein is CASQTGTDTQYF. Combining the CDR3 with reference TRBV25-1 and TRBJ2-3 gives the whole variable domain EADIYQTPRYLVIGTGKKITLECSQTMGHDKMYWYQQDPGMELHLIHYSYGVNSTEKGDLSSESTVSRIRTEHFPLTLESARPSHTSQYLCASQTGTDTQYFGPGTRLTVL.

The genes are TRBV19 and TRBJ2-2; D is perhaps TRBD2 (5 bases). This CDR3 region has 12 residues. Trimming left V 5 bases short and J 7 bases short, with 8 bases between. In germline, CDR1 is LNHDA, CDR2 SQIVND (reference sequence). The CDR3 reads CASSVRDGELFF. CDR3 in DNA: TGTGCCAGTAGTGTCCGGGACGGGGAGCTGTTTTTT.

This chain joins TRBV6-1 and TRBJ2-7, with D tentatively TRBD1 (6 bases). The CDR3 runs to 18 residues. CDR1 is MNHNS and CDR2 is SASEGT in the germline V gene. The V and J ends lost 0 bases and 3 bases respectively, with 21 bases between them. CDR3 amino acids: CASSEASLETGSIYEQYF. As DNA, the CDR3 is TGTGCCAGCAGTGAAGCTTCGCTCGAGACAGGTTCGATCTACGAGCAGTACTTC.

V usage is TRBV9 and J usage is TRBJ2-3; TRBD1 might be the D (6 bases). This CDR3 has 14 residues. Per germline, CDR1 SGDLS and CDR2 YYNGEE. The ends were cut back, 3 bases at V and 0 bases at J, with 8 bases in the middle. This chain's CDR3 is CASSGGQSTDTQYF. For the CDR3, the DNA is TGTGCCAGCAGCGGGGGGCAGAGCACAGATACGCAGTATTTT.

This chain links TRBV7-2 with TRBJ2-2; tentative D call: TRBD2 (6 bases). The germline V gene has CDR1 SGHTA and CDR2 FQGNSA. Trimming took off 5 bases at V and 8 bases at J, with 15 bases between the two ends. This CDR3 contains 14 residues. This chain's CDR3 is CASSPGLASGELFF. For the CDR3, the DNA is TGTGCCAGCAGCCCCGGGCTAGCGTCAGGGGAGCTGTTTTTT.

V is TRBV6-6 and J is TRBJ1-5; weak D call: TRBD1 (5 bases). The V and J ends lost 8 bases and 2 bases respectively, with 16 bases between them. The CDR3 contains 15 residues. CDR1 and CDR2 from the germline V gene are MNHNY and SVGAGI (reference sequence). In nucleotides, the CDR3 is TGTGCCAGCTCCAACAGCGGGGGGGGCAATCAGCCCCAGCATTTT. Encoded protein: CASSNSGGGNQPQHF.

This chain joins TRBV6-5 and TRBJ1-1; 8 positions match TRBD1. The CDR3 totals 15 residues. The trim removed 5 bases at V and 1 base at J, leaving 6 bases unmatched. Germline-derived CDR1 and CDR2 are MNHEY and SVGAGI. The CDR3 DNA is TGTGCCAGCAGTAAGAACAGGGGGGAGAACACTGAAGCTTTCTTT. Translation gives CASSKNRGENTEAFF.

The DNA of the CDR3 is TGCGCCAGGGGACCGGGACAGGGGGATGGCTACACCTTC. Amino acids: CARGPGQGDGYTF. V and J are TRBV5-1 and TRBJ1-2; TRBD1 matches at 11 bases. V lost 8 bases, J lost 6 bases, and 6 bases stayed unmatched. The CDR3 has 13 amino acids. CDR1 is SGHRS and CDR2 is YFSETQ in the germline V gene.

This CDR3 reads CASSVEARATDTQYF. In nucleotides, the CDR3 is TGTGCCAGCAGCGTAGAGGCGAGGGCCACAGATACGCAGTATTTT. The chain joins TRBV9 to TRBJ2-3; D perhaps matches TRBD2 (5 bases). The V end lost 0 bases, the J end lost 2 bases, and 10 bases lay between the germline ends. The CDR3 has 15 residues. The germline CDR1 and CDR2 sequences are SGDLS and YYNGEE.

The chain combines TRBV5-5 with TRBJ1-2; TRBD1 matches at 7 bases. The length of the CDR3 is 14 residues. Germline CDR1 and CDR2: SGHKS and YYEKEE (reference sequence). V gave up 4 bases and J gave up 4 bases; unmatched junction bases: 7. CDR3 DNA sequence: TGTGCCAGCAGCGTGGACAGGATAATCTATGGCTACACCTTC. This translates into CASSVDRIIYGYTF.

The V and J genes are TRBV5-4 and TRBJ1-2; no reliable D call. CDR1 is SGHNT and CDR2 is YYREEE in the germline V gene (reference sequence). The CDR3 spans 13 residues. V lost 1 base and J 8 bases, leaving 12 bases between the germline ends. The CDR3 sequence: CASSLTGSGGYTF. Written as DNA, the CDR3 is TGTGCCAGCAGCTTGACGGGGTCGGGAGGCTACACCTTC.

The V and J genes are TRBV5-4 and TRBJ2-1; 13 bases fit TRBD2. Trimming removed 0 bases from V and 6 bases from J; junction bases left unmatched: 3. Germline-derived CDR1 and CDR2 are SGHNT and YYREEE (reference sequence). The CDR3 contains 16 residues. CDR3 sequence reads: CASSLATSGRGNEQFF. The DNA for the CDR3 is TGTGCCAGCAGCTTGGCCACTAGCGGGAGGGGCAATGAGCAGTTCTTC.

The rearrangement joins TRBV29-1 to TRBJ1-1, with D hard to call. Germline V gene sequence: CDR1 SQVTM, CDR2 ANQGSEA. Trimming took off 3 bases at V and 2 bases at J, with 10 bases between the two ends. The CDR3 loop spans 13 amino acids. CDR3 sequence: CSVDRGGNTEAFF. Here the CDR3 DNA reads TGCAGCGTTGATCGGGGAGGAAACACTGAAGCTTTCTTT.

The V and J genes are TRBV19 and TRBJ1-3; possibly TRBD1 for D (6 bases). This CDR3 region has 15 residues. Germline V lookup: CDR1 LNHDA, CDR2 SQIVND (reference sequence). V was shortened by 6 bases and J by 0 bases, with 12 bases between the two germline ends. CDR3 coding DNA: TGTGCCAGTAGGCGACAGGCCCCCTCTGGAAACACCATATATTTT. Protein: CASRRQAPSGNTIYF.

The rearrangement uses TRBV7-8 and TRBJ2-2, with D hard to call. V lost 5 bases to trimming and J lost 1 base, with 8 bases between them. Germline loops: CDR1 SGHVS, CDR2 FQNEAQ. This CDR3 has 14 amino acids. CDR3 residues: CASSGTRNTGELFF. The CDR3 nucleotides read TGTGCCAGCAGCGGCACCCGGAACACCGGGGAGCTGTTTTTT.

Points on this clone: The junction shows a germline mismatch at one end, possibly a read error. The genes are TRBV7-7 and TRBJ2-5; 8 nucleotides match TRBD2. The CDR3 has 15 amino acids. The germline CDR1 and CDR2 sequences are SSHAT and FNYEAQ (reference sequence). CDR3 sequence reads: CASSPGGGLLETQYF. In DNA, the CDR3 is TGTGCTAGCAGCCCCGGCGGGGGGCTTCTCGAGACCCAGTACTTC.

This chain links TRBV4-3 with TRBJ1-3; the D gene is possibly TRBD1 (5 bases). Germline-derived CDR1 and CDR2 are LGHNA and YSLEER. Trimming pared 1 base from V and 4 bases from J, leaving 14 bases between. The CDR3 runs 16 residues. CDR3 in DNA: TGCGCCAGCAGCCAAGGTGAACAGGCTCCCGGAAACACCATATATTTT. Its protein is CASSQGEQAPGNTIYF.

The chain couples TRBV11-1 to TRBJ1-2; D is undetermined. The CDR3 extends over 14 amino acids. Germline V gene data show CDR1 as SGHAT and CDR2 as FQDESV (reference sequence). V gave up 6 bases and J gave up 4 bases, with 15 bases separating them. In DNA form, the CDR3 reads TGTGCCAGCAGTCCTCCTGGCGGGCTCTATGGCTACACCTTC. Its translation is CASSPPGGLYGYTF. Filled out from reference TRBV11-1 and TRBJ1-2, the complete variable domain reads EAEVAQSPRYKITEKSQAVAFWCDPISGHATLYWYRQILGQGPELLVQFQDESVVDDSQLPKDRFSAERLKGVDSTLKIQPAELGDSAMYLCASSPPGGLYGYTFGSGTRLTVV.

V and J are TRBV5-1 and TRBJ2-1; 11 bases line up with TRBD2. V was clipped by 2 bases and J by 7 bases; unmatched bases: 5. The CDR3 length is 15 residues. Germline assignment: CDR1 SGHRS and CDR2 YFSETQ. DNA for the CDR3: TGCGCCAGCAGCTTATTACTAGCGGGAGATAATGAGCAGTTCTTC. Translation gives CASSLLLAGDNEQFF.

CDR3 DNA: TGTGCCACCAGTGAGCCGGGACTAGCGGAGGACAATGAGCAGTTCTTC. This gives the protein CATSEPGLAEDNEQFF. The rearrangement joins TRBV24-1 to TRBJ2-1, with 11 bases fitting TRBD2. This CDR3 spans 16 amino acids. The trim removed 4 bases at V and 5 bases at J, leaving 6 bases unmatched. Germline loops: CDR1 KGHDR, CDR2 SFDVKD.

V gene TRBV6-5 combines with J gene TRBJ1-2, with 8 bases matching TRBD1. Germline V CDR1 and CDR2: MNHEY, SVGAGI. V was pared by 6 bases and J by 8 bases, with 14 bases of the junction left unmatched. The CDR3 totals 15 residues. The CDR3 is CASSPVGQAMRGYTF. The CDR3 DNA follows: TGTGCCAGCAGCCCGGTGGGACAGGCGATGAGGGGCTACACCTTC.

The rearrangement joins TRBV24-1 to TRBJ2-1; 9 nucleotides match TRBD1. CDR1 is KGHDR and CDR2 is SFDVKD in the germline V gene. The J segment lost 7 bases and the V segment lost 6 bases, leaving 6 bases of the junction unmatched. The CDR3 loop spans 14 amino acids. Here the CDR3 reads CATSNPGTGNEQFF. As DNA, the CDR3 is TGTGCCACCAGTAACCCCGGGACAGGGAATGAGCAGTTCTTC.

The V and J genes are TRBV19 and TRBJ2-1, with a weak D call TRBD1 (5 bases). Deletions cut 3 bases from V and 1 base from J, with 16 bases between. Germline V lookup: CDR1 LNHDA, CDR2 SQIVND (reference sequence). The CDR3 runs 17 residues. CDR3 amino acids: CASSIGALLGSYNEQFF. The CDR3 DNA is TGTGCCAGTAGTATTGGGGCCCTCTTGGGGTCCTACAATGAGCAGTTCTTC.

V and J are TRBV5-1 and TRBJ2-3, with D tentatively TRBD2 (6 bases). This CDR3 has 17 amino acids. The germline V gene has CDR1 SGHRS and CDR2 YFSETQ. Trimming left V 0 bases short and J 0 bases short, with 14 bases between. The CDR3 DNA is TGCGCCAGCAGCTTGGAGTTAGCGGTAAGGAGCACAGATACGCAGTATTTT. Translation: CASSLELAVRSTDTQYF.

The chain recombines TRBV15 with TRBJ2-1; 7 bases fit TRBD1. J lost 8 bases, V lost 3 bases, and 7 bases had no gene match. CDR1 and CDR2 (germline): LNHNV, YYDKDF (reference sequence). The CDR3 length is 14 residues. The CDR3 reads CATSRETGKDEQFF. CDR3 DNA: TGTGCCACCAGCAGGGAGACAGGGAAAGATGAGCAGTTCTTC.

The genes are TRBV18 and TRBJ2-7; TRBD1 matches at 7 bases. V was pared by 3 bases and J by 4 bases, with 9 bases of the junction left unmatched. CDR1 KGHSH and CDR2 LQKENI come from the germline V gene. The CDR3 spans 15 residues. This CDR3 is CASSPPTWDSYEQYF. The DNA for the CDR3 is TGTGCCAGCTCACCCCCTACTTGGGACAGTTACGAGCAGTACTTC. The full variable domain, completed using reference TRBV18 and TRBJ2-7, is NAGVMQNPRHLVRRRGQEARLRCSPMKGHSHVYWYRQLPEEGLKFMVYLQKENIIDESGMPKERFSAEFPKEGPSILRIQQVVRGDSAAYFCASSPPTWDSYEQYFGPGTRLTVT.

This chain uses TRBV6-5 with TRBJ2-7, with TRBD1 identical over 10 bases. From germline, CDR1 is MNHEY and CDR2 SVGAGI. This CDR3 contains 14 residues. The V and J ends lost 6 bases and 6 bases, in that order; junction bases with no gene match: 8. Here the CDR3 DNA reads TGTGCCAGCAGACCGGGACAGGGGATTGGCGAGCAGTACTTC. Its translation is CASRPGQGIGEQYF.

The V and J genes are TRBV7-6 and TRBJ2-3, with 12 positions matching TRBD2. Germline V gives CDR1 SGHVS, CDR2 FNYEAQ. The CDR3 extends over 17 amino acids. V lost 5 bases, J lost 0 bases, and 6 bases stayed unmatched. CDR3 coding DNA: TGTGCCAGCAGCGCGGGACTAGCGGGCTGGAGCACAGATACGCAGTATTTT. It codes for CASSAGLAGWSTDTQYF.